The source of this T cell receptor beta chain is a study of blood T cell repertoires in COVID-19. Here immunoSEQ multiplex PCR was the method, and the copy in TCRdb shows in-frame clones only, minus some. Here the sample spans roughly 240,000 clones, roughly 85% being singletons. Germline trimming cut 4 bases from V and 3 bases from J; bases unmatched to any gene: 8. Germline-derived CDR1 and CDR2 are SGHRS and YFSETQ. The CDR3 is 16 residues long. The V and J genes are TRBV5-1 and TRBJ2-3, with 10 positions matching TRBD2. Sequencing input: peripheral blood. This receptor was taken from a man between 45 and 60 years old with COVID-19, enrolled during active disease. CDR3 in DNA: TGCGCCAGCAGCCCAGGGGCTAGCGGGGGTACAGATACGCAGTATTTT. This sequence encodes CASSPGASGGTDTQYF.